The 27 T cell receptor beta chains below all came from one sample that was sequenced in a study of Tregs in tolerant kidney transplant recipients. Using immunoSEQ multiplex PCR, the repertoire was profiled, and TCRdb retains in-frame clones only, with some absent. The table records about 240,000 clones, 84% of them present only once. The material sequenced was CD4+ T cells from blood. All receptors derive from a human donor in good health.

The chain joins TRBV6-5 to TRBJ2-1; D is uncertain. Trimming removed 8 bases at V and 3 bases at J, with 5 bases between. There are 11 residues in the CDR3. The V gene's germline CDR1 is MNHEY and CDR2 SVGAGI. The CDR3 region is CASGYYNEQFF. In nucleotides, the CDR3 is TGTGCCAGCGGGTACTACAATGAGCAGTTCTTC.

The rearrangement links TRBV7-9 to TRBJ1-4; no clear D. V lost 1 base, J lost 10 bases, and 13 bases lay in between. This CDR3 comprises 14 residues. Germline values: CDR1 SEHNR, CDR2 FQNEAQ (reference sequence). The CDR3 region has the DNA TGTGCCAGCAGCTTAGAGACCCCCGAGAGAAAACTGTTTTTT. As protein: CASSLETPERKLFF.

V gene TRBV6-1 combines with J gene TRBJ2-5; no reliable D call. The better agreement between TRBJ2-7 and the DNA end casts doubt on the J call. The germline V gene has CDR1 MNHNS and CDR2 SASEGT. The CDR3 covers 13 residues. In DNA form, the CDR3 reads TGTGCCAGCACCCTGGACCACCCCTACGAGCAGTACTTC. Protein sequence: CASTLDHPYEQYF.

A single count supports this clone. The J gene is TRBJ2-5, the V gene TRBV14; D is ambiguous. CDR1 is SGHDN and CDR2 is FVKESK in the germline V gene. The CDR3 totals 13 residues. V shed 0 bases and J shed 4 bases, with 6 bases lying between them. The CDR3: CASSQERVETQYF. CDR3 coding DNA: TGTGCCAGCAGCCAAGAACGGGTAGAGACCCAGTACTTC.

The chain recombines TRBV11-2 with TRBJ2-3; D is uncertain. Germline CDR1 and CDR2: SGHAT and FQNNGV. CDR3 length equals 13 residues. V dropped 2 bases and J dropped 6 bases, with 9 bases sitting between them. CDR3 nucleotide sequence: TGTGCCAGCAGCTTAAACGCGCCGGATACGCAGTATTTT. Protein sequence: CASSLNAPDTQYF.

The count of this clone is one. This chain links TRBV18 with TRBJ1-1; D gene uncertain. CDR3 length: 13 amino acids. The V and J ends lost 3 bases and 4 bases respectively, with 9 bases between them. Per germline, CDR1 KGHSH and CDR2 LQKENI. CDR3 DNA sequence: TGTGCCAGCTCACCTGAATCGCTCACTGAAGCTTTCTTT. Residues: CASSPESLTEAFF.

The rearrangement uses TRBV6-1 and TRBJ2-5; the match to TRBD2 covers 10 bases. The J call may be in error: the DNA end matches TRBJ2-7 better. CDR3 length: 12 amino acids. The germline CDR1 and CDR2 sequences are MNHNS and SASEGT. The CDR3 sequence: CATRTSGYEQYF. In DNA, the CDR3 is TGTGCCACTCGGACTAGCGGATACGAGCAGTACTTC.

This clone has a single count. The J gene is TRBJ2-7, the V gene TRBV30, with 10 bases lining up with TRBD2. The CDR3 is made up of 16 amino acids. Germline V gives CDR1 GTSNPN, CDR2 SVGIG (reference sequence). The trim removed 0 bases at V and 5 bases at J, leaving 10 bases unmatched. The CDR3 sequence: CAWSVLPLAGEDEQYF. DNA for the CDR3: TGTGCCTGGAGTGTTCTGCCCCTAGCGGGGGAGGACGAGCAGTACTTC.

V is TRBV27 and J is TRBJ2-7, with 7 bases matching TRBD1. V gave up 6 bases and J gave up 0 bases; unmatched junction bases: 5. Per germline, CDR1 MNHEY and CDR2 SMNVEV (reference sequence). This CDR3 is 14 amino acids long. Written as DNA, the CDR3 is TGTGCCAGCAGCCAGGACAGGTCCTCCTACGAGCAGTACTTC. It codes for CASSQDRSSYEQYF.

V usage is TRBV7-9 and J usage is TRBJ1-2; TRBD1 matches 8 bases. This CDR3 has 13 amino acids. Germline V CDR1 and CDR2: SEHNR, FQNEAQ (reference sequence). J lost 8 bases, V lost 4 bases, and 6 bases had no gene match. CDR3 sequence: CASSSGQARGYTF. In DNA, the CDR3 is TGTGCCAGCAGCTCGGGACAGGCGAGGGGCTACACCTTC.

This clone was seen a few times. The chain recombines TRBV27 with TRBJ2-5; D call uncertain. Trimming stripped 4 bases from V and 5 bases from J, with 20 bases between. The CDR3 has 16 amino acids. CDR1 and CDR2 from the germline V gene are MNHEY and SMNVEV (reference sequence). The CDR3 region is CASSWSDSSPMETQYF. Written as DNA, the CDR3 is TGTGCCAGCAGTTGGTCCGACTCTTCTCCCATGGAGACCCAGTACTTC.

In this sample, this clone turned up a few times. The same CDR3 is also encoded by other DNA sequences in this sample. The chain uses TRBV5-1 and TRBJ1-5; D perhaps matches TRBD1 (5 bases). Germline CDR1 reads SGHRS; CDR2 reads YFSETQ. V lost 0 bases to trimming and J lost 6 bases, with 10 bases between them. This CDR3 spans 14 amino acids. Here the CDR3 DNA reads TGCGCCAGCAGCTTGGAGGGGACGGGTCAGCCCCAGCATTTT. It yields the protein CASSLEGTGQPQHF.

The chain combines TRBV5-1 with TRBJ1-3, with TRBD1 matching 7 bases. V gave up 4 bases and J gave up 3 bases; unmatched junction bases: 7. CDR3 length: 15 residues. CDR1 and CDR2 from the germline V gene are SGHRS and YFSETQ. The CDR3 DNA sequence: TGCGCCAGCAGCCAAACAACAGGGGTTGGAAACACCATATATTTT. Translated: CASSQTTGVGNTIYF.

Only a few counts were recorded for this clone. V gene TRBV2 combines with J gene TRBJ1-5; the D gene is possibly TRBD1 (5 bases). CDR3 length equals 14 residues. V gave up 7 bases and J gave up 3 bases, with 13 bases separating them. The germline V gene has CDR1 SNHLY and CDR2 FYNNEI. DNA for the CDR3: TGTGCCAGCACACTGAGGGACTCCAATCAGCCCCAGCATTTT. Translated, it gives CASTLRDSNQPQHF. Combining the CDR3 with reference TRBV2 and TRBJ1-5 gives the whole variable domain EPEVTQTPSHQVTQMGQEVILRCVPISNHLYFYWYRQILGQKVEFLVSFYNNEISEKSEIFDDQFSVERPDGSNFTLKIRSTKLEDSAMYFCASTLRDSNQPQHFGDGTRLSIL.

V gene TRBV7-9 combines with J gene TRBJ2-5, with D possibly matching TRBD1 (5 bases). The V gene's germline CDR1 is SEHNR and CDR2 FQNEAQ (reference sequence). Trimming removed 2 bases at V and 5 bases at J, with 6 bases between. The CDR3 is 12 residues long. As DNA, the CDR3 is TGTGCCAGCAGCTTATCAGGGGAGACCCAGTACTTC. Translated: CASSLSGETQYF.

The J gene is TRBJ2-5, the V gene TRBV30; D unresolved. The V end was cut by 1 base, the J end by 4 bases, with 7 bases between. Germline-derived CDR1 and CDR2 are GTSNPN and SVGIG (reference sequence). CDR3 length: 12 amino acids. The DNA of the CDR3 is TGTGCCTGGAGTGAGGTGGGAGAGACCCAGTACTTC. Amino acid sequence: CAWSEVGETQYF.

The sample holds a few counts of this clone. The rearrangement joins TRBV11-2 to TRBJ2-3; D unclear. This CDR3 has 15 residues. The germline V and J ends were trimmed by 1 base and 0 bases, with 8 bases remaining between them. CDR1 is SGHAT, CDR2 FQNNGV, per germline. CDR3 DNA: TGTGCCAGCAGCTTAGGGTACTCGAGCACAGATACGCAGTATTTT. Amino acid sequence: CASSLGYSSTDTQYF.

The V call is TRBV7-9, the J call TRBJ1-3, with 9 positions matching TRBD1. Trimming at V came to 5 bases and at J to 3 bases, leaving 5 bases not matched to a gene. The CDR3 has 15 residues. Germline CDR1 is SEHNR and CDR2 is FQNEAQ (reference sequence). This chain's CDR3 is CASSPQGAGGNTIYF. CDR3 coding DNA: TGTGCCAGCAGCCCACAGGGGGCGGGTGGAAACACCATATATTTT.

The CDR3 DNA is TGTGCCAGCAGCCAGAGATGGGGGGAGGAGACCCAGTACTTC. It specifies CASSQRWGEETQYF. This chain joins TRBV7-6 and TRBJ2-5, with a tentative D call TRBD2 (6 bases). Germline values: CDR1 SGHVS, CDR2 FNYEAQ. The CDR3 length is 14 residues. The V end was cut by 5 bases, the J end by 5 bases, with 15 bases between.

About this clone itself: One end of the junction is discordant with germline, which a read error may explain. The chain has TRBV27 and TRBJ1-6; possibly TRBD1 for D (5 bases). The germline V gene has CDR1 MNHEY and CDR2 SMNVEV (reference sequence). The CDR3 covers 12 residues. The CDR3 here is CASREINSPLHF. For the CDR3, the DNA is TGTGCTAGCAGGGAAATTAATTCACCCCTCCACTTT.

V and J are TRBV21-1 and TRBJ1-1; the table names TRBD1, a call not compared with the DNA. TRBV21-1 is noted as a pseudogene. The CDR3 totals 15 residues. The CDR3 bases are TGTGCCAGCAGCAAGGAGACAGGGGAGGGGACTGAAGCTTTCTTT. It yields the protein CASSKETGEGTEAFF.

The V call is TRBV27, the J call TRBJ2-7; a weak D match, TRBD2 (6 bases). Looked up from germline, CDR1 is MNHEY and CDR2 is SMNVEV (reference sequence). The CDR3 length is 15 residues. The V end was cut by 4 bases, the J end by 7 bases, with 20 bases between. CDR3 DNA sequence: TGTGCCAGCAGTTGGGGCCCCTCGTCGGGGGTAGAGCAGTACTTC. Translated: CASSWGPSSGVEQYF.

This clone was recorded a few times. The chain uses TRBV6-5 and TRBJ1-2, with D possibly matching TRBD1 (5 bases). With 6 bases removed from V and 4 bases from J, the gap between germline ends came to 15 bases. Germline CDR1 reads MNHEY; CDR2 reads SVGAGI. The CDR3 has 14 amino acids. CDR3 in amino acids: CASRQDKIVYGYTF. CDR3 nucleotides: TGTGCCAGCAGGCAGGACAAGATCGTCTATGGCTACACCTTC.

V and J are TRBV6-5 and TRBJ1-5; D not resolved. The CDR3 extends over 13 amino acids. V was pared by 2 bases and J by 2 bases, with 4 bases between. The V gene's germline CDR1 is MNHEY and CDR2 SVGAGI. CDR3 sequence reads: CASSYRGNQPQHF. The CDR3, as DNA: TGTGCCAGCAGTTACAGGGGCAATCAGCCCCAGCATTTT.

The chain combines TRBV19 with TRBJ2-1; no clear D gene. Germline lookup yields CDR1 LNHDA and CDR2 SQIVND (reference sequence). The CDR3 is 17 residues long. V lost 9 bases and J 0 bases, leaving 21 bases between the germline ends. The CDR3 region has the DNA TGTGCCAGCTCCCTCCGCCAGGCAGGCAGCTCCTACAATGAGCAGTTCTTC. Protein product: CASSLRQAGSSYNEQFF.

The V call is TRBV11-2, the J call TRBJ2-5; a weak D match, TRBD2 (6 bases). The DNA end is a closer match to TRBJ2-7, so the J assignment may be wrong. The CDR3 runs 11 residues. Per the germline V gene, CDR1 is SGHAT and CDR2 is FQNNGV. CDR3 loop: CASRKGGEQYF. In nucleotides, the CDR3 is TGTGCCAGCCGTAAGGGAGGCGAGCAGTACTTC.

This clone turned up a few times. This chain uses TRBV5-1 with TRBJ2-5; D unclear. This CDR3 spans 12 amino acids. Trimming removed 3 bases at V and 0 bases at J, with 3 bases between. The germline gives CDR1 SGHRS, CDR2 YFSETQ. The CDR3 here is CASSSYQETQYF. CDR3 sequence (DNA): TGCGCCAGCAGCTCCTACCAAGAGACCCAGTACTTC.